This T cell receptor (beta chain) was observed in a study of control samples from healthy donors and cancer patients. Libraries were prepared by immunoSEQ multiplex PCR; TCRdb keeps only in-frame clonotypes and omits some of them. The table has about 89,000 clones, approximately 87% seen once. Germline CDR1 is MNHEY and CDR2 is SVGEGT. The CDR3 is made up of 15 amino acids. This clone was seen only a few times. At one boundary the junction diverges from the germline segment, which might be a read error. The clonotype comes from a woman aged 40 to 55 in good health. The chain carries TRBV6-2 or TRBV6-3 and TRBJ1-6; tentatively, D is TRBD1 (5 bases). The sample consisted of blood. This CDR3 reads CASSYLGAGNSPLHF. The CDR3 DNA reads TGTGCCAGCAGCTACTTAGGGGCCGGGAATTCACCCCTCCACTTT.